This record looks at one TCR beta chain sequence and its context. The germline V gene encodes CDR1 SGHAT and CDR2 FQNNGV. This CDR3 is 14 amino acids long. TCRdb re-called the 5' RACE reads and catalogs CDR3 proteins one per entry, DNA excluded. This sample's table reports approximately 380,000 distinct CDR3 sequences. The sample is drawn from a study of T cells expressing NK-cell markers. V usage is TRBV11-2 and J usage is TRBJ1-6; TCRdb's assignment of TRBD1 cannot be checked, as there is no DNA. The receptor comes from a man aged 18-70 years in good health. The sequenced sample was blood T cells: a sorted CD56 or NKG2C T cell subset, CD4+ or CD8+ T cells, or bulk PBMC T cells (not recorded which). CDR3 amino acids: CASSLGQWRSPLHF.